Presented here are 4 T cell receptor beta chains from one specimen sequenced in a study of blood T cell repertoires in COVID-19. Sequencing was performed with immunoSEQ multiplex PCR; in TCRdb, only in-frame clones are kept and a portion is missing. The sample yields about 140,000 clones, approximately 80% seen once. The sequencing sample was made of peripheral blood. The receptors were sampled from a man in his 70s who had recovered from COVID-19.

The chain is built from TRBV4-1 and TRBJ2-5; maybe TRBD2 (6 bases). This CDR3 comprises 17 residues. V was cut by 1 base and J by 0 bases, with 15 bases left in between. Germline V gene lookup returns CDR1 MGHRA and CDR2 YSYEKL. The CDR3 sequence: CASSQGKVPGDQETQYF. CDR3 bases: TGCGCCAGCAGCCAAGGGAAGGTCCCGGGAGACCAAGAGACCCAGTACTTC.

The J gene is TRBJ2-5, the V gene TRBV12-3 or TRBV12-4, with D unresolved. V was shortened by 5 bases and J by 5 bases, with 9 bases between the two germline ends. The CDR3 runs to 12 residues. The CDR3 spells CASSPGRETQYF. CDR3 sequence (DNA): TGTGCCAGCAGTCCAGGAAGGGAGACCCAGTACTTC.

The chain joins TRBV11-2 to TRBJ2-7; TRBD2 matches 7 bases. The CDR3 covers 14 residues. Per the germline V gene, CDR1 is SGHAT and CDR2 is FQNNGV. J gave up 5 bases and V 1 base, and 5 bases lay outside the gene matches. CDR3 in DNA: TGTGCCAGCAGCTTAGGACTAGCCGTCCACGAGCAGTACTTC. Translation gives CASSLGLAVHEQYF.

The V gene is TRBV7-2, the J gene TRBJ2-7, with 8 bases aligning to TRBD1. Trimming took 7 bases from V and 2 from J; bases not matched to a gene: 10. The CDR3 runs 15 residues. Germline lookup yields CDR1 SGHTA and CDR2 FQGNSA. CDR3 nucleotides: TGTGCCAGCACCCAGGGTAACAGGGGGACCTACGAGCAGTACTTC. This sequence encodes CASTQGNRGTYEQYF.